This paragraph covers one T cell receptor beta chain sequence. The antigen remains undetermined. This sample is part of a study of response to subunit inactivated influenza vaccine. Study-level results: After each seasonal influenza vaccination, few new T cells are recruited, the authors suggested.

TCRdb passed the RT-PCR reads through MiXCR, listing each CDR3 protein once. The table has some 480,000 distinct CDR3 sequences, 9.5% to 13% seen once. V lost 2 bases, J lost 2 bases, and 9 bases lay in between. This CDR3 contains 15 residues. Per germline, CDR1 MNHEY and CDR2 SVGAGI. The clonotype was recovered from a man aged 50 to 60 who received an inactivated influenza vaccine. This material consisted of PBMCs from blood, taken roughly 45 days after vaccination. V and J are TRBV6-5 and TRBJ2-2; D is undetermined. The CDR3 here is CASSYGEPNTGELFF. DNA for the CDR3: TGTGCCAGCAGTTACGGGGAACCTAACACCGGGGAGCTGTTTTTT.